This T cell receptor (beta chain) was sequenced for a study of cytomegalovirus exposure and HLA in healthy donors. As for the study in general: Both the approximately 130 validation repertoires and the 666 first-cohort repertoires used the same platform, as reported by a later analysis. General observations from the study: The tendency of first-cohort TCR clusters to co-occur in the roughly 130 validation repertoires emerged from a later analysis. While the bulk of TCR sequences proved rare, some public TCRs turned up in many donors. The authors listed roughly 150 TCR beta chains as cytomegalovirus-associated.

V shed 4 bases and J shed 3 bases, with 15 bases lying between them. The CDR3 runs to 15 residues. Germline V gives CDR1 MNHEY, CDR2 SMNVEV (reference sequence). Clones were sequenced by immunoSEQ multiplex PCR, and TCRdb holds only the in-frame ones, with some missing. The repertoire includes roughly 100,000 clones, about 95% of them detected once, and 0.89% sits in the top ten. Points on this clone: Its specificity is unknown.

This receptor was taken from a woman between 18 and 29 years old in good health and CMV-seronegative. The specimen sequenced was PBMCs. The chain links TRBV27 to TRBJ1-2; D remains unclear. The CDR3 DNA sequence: TGTGCCAGCAGTTCCGTGGGGAGGGTGGACTATGGCTACACCTTC. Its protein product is CASSSVGRVDYGYTF.